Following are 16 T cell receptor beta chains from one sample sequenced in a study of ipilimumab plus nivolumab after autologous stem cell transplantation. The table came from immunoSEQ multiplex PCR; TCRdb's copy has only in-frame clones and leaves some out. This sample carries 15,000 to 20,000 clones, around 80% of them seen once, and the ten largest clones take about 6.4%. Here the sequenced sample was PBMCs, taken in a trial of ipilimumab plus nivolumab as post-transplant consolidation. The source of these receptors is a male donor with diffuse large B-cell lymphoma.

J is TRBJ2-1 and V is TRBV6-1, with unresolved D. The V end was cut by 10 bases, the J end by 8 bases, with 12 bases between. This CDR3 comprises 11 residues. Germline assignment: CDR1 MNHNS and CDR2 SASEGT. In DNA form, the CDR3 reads TGTGCCATGCAGGATTTCGATGAGCAGTTCTTC. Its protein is CAMQDFDEQFF.

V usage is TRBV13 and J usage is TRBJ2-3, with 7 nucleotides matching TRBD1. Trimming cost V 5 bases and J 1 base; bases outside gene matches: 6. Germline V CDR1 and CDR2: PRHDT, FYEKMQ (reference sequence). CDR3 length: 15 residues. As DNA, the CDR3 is TGTGCCAGCAGCCCGCAGGGGGTGGGCACAGATACGCAGTATTTT. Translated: CASSPQGVGTDTQYF.

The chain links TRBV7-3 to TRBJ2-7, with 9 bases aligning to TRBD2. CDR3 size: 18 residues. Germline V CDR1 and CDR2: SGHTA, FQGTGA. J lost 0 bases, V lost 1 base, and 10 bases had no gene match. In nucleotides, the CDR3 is TGTGCCAGCAGCTTAATGGCGGCTAGCGGGGTTAACTCCTACGAGCAGTACTTC. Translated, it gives CASSLMAASGVNSYEQYF.

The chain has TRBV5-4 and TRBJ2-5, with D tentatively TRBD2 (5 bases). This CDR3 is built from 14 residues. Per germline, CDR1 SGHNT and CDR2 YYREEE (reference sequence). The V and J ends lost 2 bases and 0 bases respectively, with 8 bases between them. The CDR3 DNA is TGTGCCAGCAGCTTTCTCGGGGACCAAGAGACCCAGTACTTC. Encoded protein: CASSFLGDQETQYF.

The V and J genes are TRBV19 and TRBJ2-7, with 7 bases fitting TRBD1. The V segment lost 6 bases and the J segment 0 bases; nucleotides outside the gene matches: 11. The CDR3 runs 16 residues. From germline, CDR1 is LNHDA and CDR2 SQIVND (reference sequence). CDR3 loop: CASSQTHRGSSYEQYF. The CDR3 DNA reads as TGTGCCAGTAGCCAAACTCACAGGGGTAGCTCCTACGAGCAGTACTTC.

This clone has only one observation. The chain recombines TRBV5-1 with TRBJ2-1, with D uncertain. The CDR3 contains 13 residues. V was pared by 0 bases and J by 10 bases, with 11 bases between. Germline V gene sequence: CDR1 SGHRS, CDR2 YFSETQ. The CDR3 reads CASSLGPRPEQFF. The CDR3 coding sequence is TGCGCCAGCAGCTTGGGCCCTAGACCGGAGCAGTTCTTC.

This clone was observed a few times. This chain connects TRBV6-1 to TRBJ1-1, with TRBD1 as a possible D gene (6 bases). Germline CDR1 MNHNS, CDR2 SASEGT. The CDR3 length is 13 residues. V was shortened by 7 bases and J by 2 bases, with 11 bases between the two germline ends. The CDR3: CASTGQLNTEAFF. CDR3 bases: TGTGCCAGCACGGGACAATTAAACACTGAAGCTTTCTTT.

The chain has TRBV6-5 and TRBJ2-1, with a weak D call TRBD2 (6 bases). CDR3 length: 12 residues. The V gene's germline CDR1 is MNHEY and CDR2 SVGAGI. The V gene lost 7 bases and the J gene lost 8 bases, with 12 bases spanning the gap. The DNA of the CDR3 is TGTGCCAGCAAGGCGCGGGGTCATGAGCAGTTCTTC. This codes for CASKARGHEQFF.

CDR3 protein: CASSYTGTSGAPEAFF. As DNA, the CDR3 is TGTGCCAGCAGTTACACGGGGACCTCAGGTGCTCCTGAAGCTTTCTTT. The chain has TRBV6-6 and TRBJ1-1, with a tentative D call TRBD1 (5 bases). The V end lost 2 bases, the J end lost 6 bases, and 19 bases lay between the germline ends. The CDR3 runs to 16 residues. CDR1 is MNHNY and CDR2 is SVGAGI in the germline V gene (reference sequence).

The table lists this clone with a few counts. The CDR3 nucleotides are TGTGCCAGCAGTTCCCCGGGACTAGCGGGGTCCTACGAGCAGTACTTC. Protein product: CASSSPGLAGSYEQYF. The chain links TRBV6-5 to TRBJ2-7, with TRBD2 matching 13 bases. The V gene end was trimmed by 4 bases and the J gene end by 1 base; junction bases not matched to a gene: 4. This CDR3 region has 16 residues. CDR1 and CDR2 (germline): MNHEY, SVGAGI.

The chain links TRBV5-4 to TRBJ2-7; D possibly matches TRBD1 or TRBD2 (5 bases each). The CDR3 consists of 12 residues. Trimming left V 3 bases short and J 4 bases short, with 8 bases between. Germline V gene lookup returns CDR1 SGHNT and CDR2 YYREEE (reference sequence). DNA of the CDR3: TGTGCCAGCAGCTCCTGGGGGTACGAGCAGTACTTC. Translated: CASSSWGYEQYF.

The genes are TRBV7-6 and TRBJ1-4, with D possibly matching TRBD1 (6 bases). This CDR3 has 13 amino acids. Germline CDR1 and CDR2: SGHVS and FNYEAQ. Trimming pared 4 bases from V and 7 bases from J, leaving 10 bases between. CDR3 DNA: TGTGCCAGCAGCTCCCGGACAGTTGAAAAACTGTTTTTT. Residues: CASSSRTVEKLFF.

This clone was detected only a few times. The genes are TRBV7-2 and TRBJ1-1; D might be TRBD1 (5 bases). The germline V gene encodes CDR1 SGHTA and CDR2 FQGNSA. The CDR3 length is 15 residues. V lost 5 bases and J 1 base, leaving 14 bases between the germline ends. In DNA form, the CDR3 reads TGTGCCAGCAGCCTAACTGGTACAGGGAACACTGAAGCTTTCTTT. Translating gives CASSLTGTGNTEAFF.

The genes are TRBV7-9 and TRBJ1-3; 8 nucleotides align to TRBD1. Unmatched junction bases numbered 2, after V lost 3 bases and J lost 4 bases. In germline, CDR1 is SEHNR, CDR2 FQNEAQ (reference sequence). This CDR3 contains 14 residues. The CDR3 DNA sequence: TGTGCCAGCAGCTTCAGGGGGCCGGGAAACACCATATATTTT. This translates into CASSFRGPGNTIYF.

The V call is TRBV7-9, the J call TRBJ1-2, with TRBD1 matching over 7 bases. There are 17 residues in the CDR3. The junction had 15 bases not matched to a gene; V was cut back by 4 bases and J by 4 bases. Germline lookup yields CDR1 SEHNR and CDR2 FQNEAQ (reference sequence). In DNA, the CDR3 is TGTGCCAGCAGCTCTCGACGGGGGGGACAGCTTTTCTATGGCTACACCTTC. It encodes CASSSRRGGQLFYGYTF.

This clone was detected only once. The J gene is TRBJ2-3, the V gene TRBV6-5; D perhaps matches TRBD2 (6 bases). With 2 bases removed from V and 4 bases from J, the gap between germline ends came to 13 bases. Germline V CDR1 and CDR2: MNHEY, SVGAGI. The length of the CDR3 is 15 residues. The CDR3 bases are TGTGCCAGCAGTTACGGTCAAGGACTATCAGATACGCAGTATTTT. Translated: CASSYGQGLSDTQYF.